Following are 32 T cell receptor beta chains from one sample sequenced in a study of blood T cell repertoires in COVID-19. Only in-frame clones appear in the TCRdb table, and some are missing; sequencing was by immunoSEQ multiplex PCR. In the table there are roughly 100,000 clones, roughly 84% of which are singletons. Sample: peripheral blood. The receptors originated from a human donor in a cohort sampled during active COVID-19.

The rearrangement links TRBV5-4 to TRBJ1-2; possibly TRBD1 for D (5 bases). This CDR3 is 14 amino acids long. The germline gives CDR1 SGHNT, CDR2 YYREEE (reference sequence). Deletions cut 4 bases from V and 8 bases from J, with 18 bases between. CDR3 protein: CASSTRQLPAGYTF. DNA of the CDR3: TGTGCCAGCAGCACCCGACAGCTCCCGGCCGGCTACACCTTC. The full variable domain, completed using reference TRBV5-4 and TRBJ1-2, is ETGVTQSPTHLIKTRGQQVTLRCSSQSGHNTVSWYQQALGQGPQFIFQYYREEENGRGNFPPRFSGLQFPNYSSELNVNALELDDSALYLCASSTRQLPAGYTFGSGTRLTVV.

The rearrangement joins TRBV10-3 to TRBJ1-2; D not resolved. Trimming pared 0 bases from V and 2 bases from J, leaving 10 bases between. This CDR3 is built from 15 residues. The V gene's germline CDR1 is ENHRY and CDR2 SYGVKD. The CDR3 protein is CAISESWGGNYGYTF. The CDR3 coding sequence is TGTGCCATCAGTGAGTCGTGGGGAGGGAACTATGGCTACACCTTC.

This clone was seen a few times. The chain couples TRBV7-9 to TRBJ1-1; D is ambiguous. V lost 8 bases and J lost 7, with 20 bases in between. This CDR3 has 14 amino acids. Germline lookup yields CDR1 SEHNR and CDR2 FQNEAQ (reference sequence). CDR3 region: CASRHRRSAGEAFF. The CDR3, as DNA: TGTGCCAGCCGCCACCGTAGGTCGGCGGGTGAAGCTTTCTTT.

The V call is TRBV2, the J call TRBJ2-7; D remains ambiguous. This CDR3 region has 10 residues. The V gene lost 6 bases and the J gene lost 4 bases, with 4 bases spanning the gap. From germline, CDR1 is SNHLY and CDR2 FYNNEI. CDR3 nucleotides: TGTGCCAGCAGCGTATACGAGCAGTACTTC. It specifies CASSVYEQYF. Full variable domain (rest looked up from reference TRBV2 and TRBJ2-7): EPEVTQTPSHQVTQMGQEVILRCVPISNHLYFYWYRQILGQKVEFLVSFYNNEISEKSEIFDDQFSVERPDGSNFTLKIRSTKLEDSAMYFCASSVYEQYFGPGTRLTVT.

V gene TRBV6-5 combines with J gene TRBJ2-7; TRBD1 might be the D (5 bases). V gave up 5 bases and J gave up 7 bases, with 18 bases separating them. There are 14 residues in the CDR3. Per germline, CDR1 MNHEY and CDR2 SVGAGI. The CDR3 sequence: CASSRTLMLVEQYF. CDR3 in DNA: TGTGCCAGCAGTCGGACACTCATGTTGGTTGAGCAGTACTTC.

The V call is TRBV9, the J call TRBJ1-6; 9 nucleotides align to TRBD1. The CDR3 runs 17 residues. Looked up from germline, CDR1 is SGDLS and CDR2 is YYNGEE. Losses at the gene ends were 4 bases for V and 2 bases for J; bases not matched to a gene: 7. The CDR3 region is CASSSRDRDPYNSPLHF. The CDR3 nucleotides are TGTGCCAGCAGCTCCCGGGACAGGGACCCCTATAATTCACCCCTCCACTTT.

V gene TRBV18 combines with J gene TRBJ1-2; D gene uncertain. The CDR3 sequence is 13 residues long. The V end lost 6 bases, the J end lost 8 bases, and 16 bases lay between the germline ends. The germline V gene encodes CDR1 KGHSH and CDR2 LQKENI. CDR3 residues: CASSHDLDDGYTF. CDR3 DNA: TGTGCCAGCTCGCACGACTTAGACGACGGCTACACCTTC.

The rearrangement uses TRBV7-2 and TRBJ2-2; D unresolved. Germline assignment: CDR1 SGHTA and CDR2 FQGNSA. This CDR3 spans 16 amino acids. V lost 1 base and J 0 bases, leaving 9 bases between the germline ends. The CDR3 region has the DNA TGTGCCAGCAGCTTAGATGGCTCCGCGAACACCGGGGAGCTGTTTTTT. It yields the protein CASSLDGSANTGELFF. Together with reference TRBV7-2 and TRBJ2-2, the CDR3 gives the full variable domain: GAGVSQSPSNKVTEKGKDVELRCDPISGHTALYWYRQSLGQGLEFLIYFQGNSAPDKSGLPSDRFSAERTGGSVSTLTIQRTQQEDSAVYLCASSLDGSANTGELFFGEGSRLTVL.

This clone has a single count. This chain uses TRBV2 with TRBJ2-7; D is uncertain. Per the germline V gene, CDR1 is SNHLY and CDR2 is FYNNEI. The ends were cut back, 6 bases at V and 5 bases at J, with 17 bases in the middle. This CDR3 has 14 residues. The CDR3 loop reads CASSPAAFPNEQYF. CDR3 DNA sequence: TGTGCCAGCAGCCCCGCCGCGTTCCCGAACGAGCAGTACTTC.

The J gene is TRBJ2-1, the V gene TRBV5-4, with 10 bases aligning to TRBD2. Germline V gene sequence: CDR1 SGHNT, CDR2 YYREEE (reference sequence). The CDR3 is made up of 16 amino acids. V was clipped by 3 bases and J by 7 bases; unmatched bases: 10. The CDR3 loop reads CASSSRTSGPTNEQFF. CDR3 DNA sequence: TGTGCCAGCAGCTCTCGGACTAGCGGACCTACAAATGAGCAGTTCTTC. Full variable domain (remainder filled in from reference TRBV5-4 and TRBJ2-1): ETGVTQSPTHLIKTRGQQVTLRCSSQSGHNTVSWYQQALGQGPQFIFQYYREEENGRGNFPPRFSGLQFPNYSSELNVNALELDDSALYLCASSSRTSGPTNEQFFGPGTRLTVL.

This rearrangement joins TRBV7-9 to TRBJ1-6, with D hard to call. V was shortened by 4 bases and J by 6 bases, with 7 bases between the two germline ends. The length of the CDR3 is 13 residues. The germline CDR1 and CDR2 sequences are SEHNR and FQNEAQ (reference sequence). The CDR3 nucleotides are TGTGCCAGCAGCTCATGGCCTAATTCACCCCTCCACTTT. Translation: CASSSWPNSPLHF.

The chain couples TRBV2 to TRBJ1-6; no clear D gene. Germline V gives CDR1 SNHLY, CDR2 FYNNEI. The V and J ends lost 2 bases and 7 bases respectively, with 15 bases between them. The CDR3 runs to 16 residues. The chain's CDR3 is CASSEIELAGNSPLHF. CDR3 bases: TGTGCCAGCAGTGAAATCGAGCTAGCCGGCAATTCACCCCTCCACTTT.

The count of this clone is one. This sequence joins TRBV5-8 and TRBJ1-2, with TRBD1 matching over 12 bases. J lost 6 bases, V lost 3 bases, and 9 bases had no gene match. The length of the CDR3 is 16 residues. Per the germline V gene, CDR1 is SGHTS and CDR2 is YDEGEE. Written as DNA, the CDR3 is TGTGCCAGCAGCTCGCTCCCGGGACAGGGGGCGAATGGCTACACCTTC. This sequence encodes CASSSLPGQGANGYTF.

V and J are TRBV15 and TRBJ2-5; D is perhaps TRBD2 (6 bases). The CDR3 spans 14 residues. Deletions cut 5 bases from V and 2 bases from J, with 12 bases between. Per the germline V gene, CDR1 is LNHNV and CDR2 is YYDKDF (reference sequence). The CDR3 sequence is CATSGGTYQETQYF. CDR3 nucleotides: TGTGCCACCAGCGGAGGGACTTATCAAGAGACCCAGTACTTC.

This clone has just one count. J is TRBJ1-1 and V is TRBV5-4; no clear D. V gave up 0 bases and J gave up 9 bases, with 9 bases separating them. This CDR3 comprises 12 residues. Germline V CDR1 and CDR2: SGHNT, YYREEE (reference sequence). As DNA, the CDR3 is TGTGCCAGCAGCTTGGACATGGCCCAAGCTTTCTTT. This translates into CASSLDMAQAFF.

This chain connects TRBV19 to TRBJ1-1; no clear D. Germline CDR1 LNHDA, CDR2 SQIVND (reference sequence). The CDR3 totals 13 residues. The V end was cut by 6 bases, the J end by 2 bases, with 10 bases between. In DNA form, the CDR3 reads TGTGCCAGTAGCACAGCTACCAACACTGAAGCTTTCTTT. Translated, it gives CASSTATNTEAFF. The full variable domain, completed using reference TRBV19 and TRBJ1-1, is DGGITQSPKYLFRKEGQNVTLSCEQNLNHDAMYWYRQDPGQGLRLIYYSQIVNDFQKGDIAEGYSVSREKKESFPLTVTSAQKNPTAFYLCASSTATNTEAFFGQGTRLTVV.

The chain recombines TRBV9 with TRBJ2-3; maybe TRBD2 (7 bases). CDR1 SGDLS and CDR2 YYNGEE come from the germline V gene. This CDR3 spans 18 amino acids. V dropped 4 bases and J dropped 0 bases, with 21 bases sitting between them. The DNA for the CDR3 is TGTGCCAGCAGCTTAGGGGGGGTTGTGGAATCTAGCACAGATACGCAGTATTTT. It yields the protein CASSLGGVVESSTDTQYF.

V and J are TRBV5-1 and TRBJ2-1; 7 nucleotides match TRBD2. Germline CDR1 reads SGHRS; CDR2 reads YFSETQ. The trim removed 3 bases at V and 2 bases at J, leaving 5 bases unmatched. CDR3 size: 15 residues. For the CDR3, the DNA is TGCGCCAGCAGCTCCGGGGGGTCCACCTACAATGAGCAGTTCTTC. Translation: CASSSGGSTYNEQFF.

The genes are TRBV6-5 and TRBJ2-3; 10 bases are shared with TRBD2. The germline gives CDR1 MNHEY, CDR2 SVGAGI. J was trimmed by 1 base and V by 6 bases; bases with no gene match: 4. This CDR3 is 15 amino acids long. The CDR3 sequence: CASSALAGGTDTQYF. In nucleotides, the CDR3 is TGTGCCAGCAGCGCCCTAGCGGGGGGCACAGATACGCAGTATTTT.

The chain recombines TRBV5-1 with TRBJ1-2, with D possibly being TRBD1 (6 bases). The germline gives CDR1 SGHRS, CDR2 YFSETQ. V lost 8 bases and J 5 bases, leaving 16 bases between the germline ends. This CDR3 contains 13 residues. The CDR3 nucleotides read TGCGCCAGTGGGACAAAAAGGGGGTATGGCTACACCTTC. Protein product: CASGTKRGYGYTF. Complete variable domain (other parts from reference TRBV5-1 and TRBJ1-2): KAGVTQTPRYLIKTRGQQVTLSCSPISGHRSVSWYQQTPGQGLQFLFEYFSETQRNKGNFPGRFSGRQFSNSRSEMNVSTLELGDSALYLCASGTKRGYGYTFGSGTRLTVV.

This chain uses TRBV7-9 with TRBJ1-2; TRBD1 aligns across 7 bases. Germline assignment: CDR1 SEHNR and CDR2 FQNEAQ (reference sequence). The V and J ends lost 1 base and 4 bases, in that order; junction bases with no gene match: 3. This CDR3 has 14 residues. The CDR3 DNA reads TGTGCCAGCAGCTTAGAGCCAGGGGGCTATGGCTACACCTTC. It encodes CASSLEPGGYGYTF.

Worth noting for this clone: At one boundary the junction diverges from the germline segment, which might be a read error. The rearrangement links TRBV11-3 to TRBJ1-1, with D maybe TRBD1 (6 bases). Germline V lookup: CDR1 SGHNT, CDR2 YENEEA. The CDR3 covers 15 residues. CDR3 sequence: CASSSSKGGGTEAFF. The CDR3 DNA sequence: TGCGCCAGCAGCTCGAGCAAAGGGGGGGGTACTGAAGCTTTCTTT.

The V and J genes are TRBV19 and TRBJ1-2, with TRBD1 as a possible D gene (6 bases). The V gene's germline CDR1 is LNHDA and CDR2 SQIVND (reference sequence). Trimming left V 8 bases short and J 4 bases short, with 14 bases between. This CDR3 has 13 amino acids. The CDR3: CASSQGNSYGYTF. The CDR3 nucleotides read TGTGCCAGTTCACAGGGAAATAGCTATGGCTACACCTTC.

The rearrangement joins TRBV3-1 (or the pseudogene TRBV3-2) to TRBJ1-1; D may be TRBD1 (5 bases). This CDR3 contains 14 residues. V was trimmed by 9 bases and J by 0 bases, leaving 14 bases between them. In germline, CDR1 is LGHDT, CDR2 YNNKEL (reference sequence). CDR3 region: CASTFDSMNTEAFF. The DNA of the CDR3 is TGTGCCAGTACCTTCGACAGTATGAACACTGAAGCTTTCTTT.

The chain is built from TRBV7-2 and TRBJ1-2, with D unclear. V shed 5 bases and J shed 3 bases, with 16 bases lying between them. This CDR3 is 15 amino acids long. The germline V gene encodes CDR1 SGHTA and CDR2 FQGNSA. The CDR3 DNA reads as TGTGCCAGCAGCCCAGGAGGACTGGTTCACTATGGCTACACCTTC. This codes for CASSPGGLVHYGYTF.

The chain links TRBV4-3 to TRBJ2-2; TRBD1 is a possible D gene (7 bases). Germline V CDR1 and CDR2: LGHNA, YSLEER. The V end lost 3 bases, the J end lost 5 bases, and 13 bases lay between the germline ends. The CDR3 contains 15 residues. Here the CDR3 reads CASSQEGAVTGELFF. Written as DNA, the CDR3 is TGCGCCAGCAGCCAGGAGGGGGCGGTGACCGGGGAGCTGTTTTTT.

CDR3 bases: TGCGCCAGCAGCCCGGACAGCTCCCCGGCACGGGGCTACACCTTC. Translation gives CASSPDSSPARGYTF. The rearrangement links TRBV5-1 to TRBJ1-2; D may be TRBD1 (6 bases). The germline gives CDR1 SGHRS, CDR2 YFSETQ. The V and J ends lost 4 bases and 8 bases respectively, with 21 bases between them. This CDR3 comprises 15 residues.

CDR3 in DNA: TGTGCCAGCAGTCCGCAGGAGAACACTGAAGCTTTCTTT. Protein product: CASSPQENTEAFF. The chain employs TRBV12-3 or TRBV12-4 and TRBJ1-1, with D unresolved. The CDR3 contains 13 residues. With 5 bases removed from V and 1 base from J, the gap between germline ends came to 8 bases.

This chain connects TRBV18 to TRBJ1-6; 9 bases line up with TRBD1. In germline, CDR1 is KGHSH, CDR2 LQKENI. V lost 6 bases and J lost 5; bases outside the gene matches: 2. The CDR3 contains 14 residues. This chain's CDR3 is CASSRDRDNSPLHF. CDR3 sequence (DNA): TGTGCCAGCTCTCGGGACAGGGATAATTCACCCCTCCACTTT.

This chain joins TRBV9 and TRBJ2-7; TRBD1 might be the D (6 bases). Germline V lookup: CDR1 SGDLS, CDR2 YYNGEE. The CDR3 has 14 residues. V dropped 4 bases and J dropped 2 bases, with 13 bases sitting between them. CDR3 amino acids: CASSLTGYTYEQYF. The DNA for the CDR3 is TGTGCCAGCAGCCTCACAGGGTACACCTACGAGCAGTACTTC.

The V gene is TRBV5-1, the J gene TRBJ2-5; 12 positions match TRBD2. V gave up 5 bases and J gave up 2 bases; unmatched junction bases: 4. The CDR3 consists of 15 residues. CDR1 SGHRS and CDR2 YFSETQ come from the germline V gene. CDR3 bases: TGCGCCAGCAGTATCGGACTAGCGGGGCAAGAGACCCAGTACTTC. This translates into CASSIGLAGQETQYF.

Concerning this clone itself: In the same sample, other DNA sequences code for this CDR3. The chain links TRBV7-8 to TRBJ2-1; D is unresolved. The CDR3 is made up of 13 amino acids. Trimming shortened V by 5 bases and J by 3 bases, and 8 bases separated the two germline ends. Germline values: CDR1 SGHVS, CDR2 FQNEAQ. CDR3 bases: TGTGCCAGCAGCACCGGTAGCTACAATGAGCAGTTCTTC. As protein: CASSTGSYNEQFF.